A selection of T cell receptor beta chains follows, all from one sample in a study of blood T cell repertoires in COVID-19. Assay used: immunoSEQ multiplex PCR; TCRdb lists only in-frame clones, some missing. The sample lists about 410,000 clones, more than 80% seen once, with more than 1.4% in the top ten. Sequencing was performed on peripheral blood. The receptors were gathered from a woman aged 25 to 39 with active or convalescent COVID-19. CDR3s include the opening cysteine and the closing phenylalanine or tryptophan. The D gene is left open where the match is weak. A row's size may be missing; if present it is once, few, many or a size class.

clone_size d_call j_call v_call cdr3_aa cdr3_nt
NA TRBD1 TRBJ1-5 TRBV5-4 CASSLEERGPGNQPQHF TGTGCCAGCAGCTTGGAGGAGAGGGGGCCGGGAAATCAGCCCCAGCATTTT
medium-sized NA TRBJ2-7 TRBV3-1/TRBV3-2 CASSQDYTGSYEQYF TGTGCCAGCAGCCAGGACTATACGGGGTCCTACGAGCAGTACTTC
once NA TRBJ1-2 TRBV2 CASSELTDGYGYTF TGTGCCAGCAGTGAATTGACAGATGGCTATGGCTACACCTTC
NA NA TRBJ2-2 TRBV10-2 CASSQGGNTGELFF TGCGCCAGCAGCCAGGGGGGCAACACCGGGGAGCTGTTTTTT
NA NA TRBJ2-3 TRBV5-6 CASSLVGGVGTDTQYF TGTGCCAGCAGCTTGGTGGGGGGAGTCGGCACAGATACGCAGTATTTT
NA NA TRBJ1-5 TRBV19 CASSSGTPDQPQHF TGTGCCAGTAGTTCCGGGACTCCCGATCAGCCCCAGCATTTT
NA TRBD1 TRBJ1-1 TRBV7-9 CASSYAGTGILNTEAFF TGTGCCAGCAGCTACGCCGGGACAGGCATATTGAACACTGAAGCTTTCTTT
NA NA TRBJ1-2 TRBV19 CASSITGANYGYTF TGTGCCAGTAGTATCACGGGAGCTAACTATGGCTACACCTTC
once TRBD1 TRBJ1-4 TRBV9 CASSVGTATNEKLFF TGTGCCAGCAGCGTCGGGACAGCAACTAATGAAAAACTGTTTTTT
NA NA TRBJ1-2 TRBV27 CASSLIGGRPNYGYTF TGTGCCAGCAGTTTAATCGGCGGCAGACCCAACTATGGCTACACCTTC
NA TRBD1 TRBJ1-6 TRBV2 CASRLQGAFNSPLHF TGTGCCAGCAGACTTCAGGGGGCTTTTAATTCACCCCTCCACTTT
NA NA TRBJ1-2 TRBV5-5 CASSSTQEYGYTF TGTGCCAGCAGCTCCACACAGGAATATGGCTACACCTTC
NA NA TRBJ2-7 TRBV21-1 CASDTFLTRTITYEQYF TGTGCCAGCGATACGTTTCTAACCAGGACTATTACCTACGAGCAGTACTTC
NA TRBD2 TRBJ2-3 TRBV5-1 CASSFGGGAGSTDTQYF TGCGCCAGCAGCTTCGGCGGGGGGGCGGGAAGCACAGATACGCAGTATTTT
NA NA TRBJ2-2 TRBV18 CASSPPNQANTGELFF TGTGCCAGCTCACCACCGAACCAGGCGAACACCGGGGAGCTGTTTTTT
NA TRBD1 TRBJ2-2 TRBV27 CASSSRTGNTGELFF TGTGCCAGCAGTTCAAGGACAGGGAACACCGGGGAGCTGTTTTTT
NA TRBD1 TRBJ1-2 TRBV12-3/TRBV12-4 CASRRQGSYGYTF TGTGCCAGCAGAAGACAGGGGTCCTATGGCTACACCTTC
once TRBD2 TRBJ2-7 TRBV5-3 CARSAGWTSGFYEQYF TGTGCCAGAAGCGCGGGATGGACTAGCGGGTTCTACGAGCAGTACTTC
once NA TRBJ2-2 TRBV27 CASSFGAGQNTGELFF TGTGCCAGCAGTTTCGGTGCGGGGCAGAACACCGGGGAGCTGTTTTTT
NA TRBD1 TRBJ1-2 TRBV29-1 CSAQTGTGLGYTF TGCAGCGCCCAGACAGGGACAGGTCTTGGCTACACCTTC
NA TRBD2 TRBJ2-1 TRBV4-1 CASSQGHLLAGPFNEQFF TGCGCCAGCAGCCAAGGACACCTACTAGCGGGCCCCTTCAATGAGCAGTTCTTC
NA TRBD2 TRBJ2-5 TRBV6-1 CASSDISSWAVSREATQYF TGTGCCAGCAGTGACATATCCTCATGGGCAGTCTCACGGGAGGCGACCCAGTACTTC
NA TRBD1 TRBJ1-5 TRBV6-4 CASSEMSQGALRNQPQHF TGTGCCAGCAGTGAAATGTCACAGGGGGCCCTTAGGAATCAGCCCCAGCATTTT
few TRBD1 TRBJ1-3 TRBV6-5 CASSRDRDSGNTIYF TGTGCCAGCAGCCGGGACAGGGACTCTGGAAACACCATATATTTT
NA NA TRBJ1-1 TRBV6-5 CASILRGGAEAFF TGTGCCAGCATCCTCCGGGGGGGGGCTGAAGCTTTCTTT
NA TRBD1 TRBJ1-2 TRBV7-2 CASTWTGGEDYGYTF TGTGCCAGCACCTGGACAGGCGGGGAGGACTATGGCTACACCTTC
NA TRBD1 TRBJ1-1 TRBV29-1 CSAAGGYGEAFF TGCAGCGCCGCAGGGGGGTACGGTGAAGCTTTCTTT
NA NA TRBJ2-7 TRBV19 CASSPHVTLYEQYF TGTGCCAGTAGCCCCCACGTGACTCTCTACGAGCAGTACTTC
NA NA TRBJ1-2 TRBV19 CASSTGVAGLLTGYTF TGTGCCAGTAGTACCGGGGTGGCGGGTCTGTTGACTGGCTACACCTTC
few NA TRBJ1-1 TRBV10-3 CAIRRRPDNYTEAFF TGTGCCATTAGGAGGAGACCCGATAACTACACTGAAGCTTTCTTT
NA TRBD2 TRBJ2-1 TRBV18 CASSGGGFYNEQFF TGTGCCAGCTCAGGGGGGGGATTCTACAATGAGCAGTTCTTC
NA TRBD2 TRBJ2-7 TRBV27 CASAAGTSLFEQYF TGTGCCAGCGCAGCCGGGACTAGTCTATTCGAGCAGTACTTC
once TRBD2 TRBJ2-1 TRBV18 CASSPSSGATYNEQFF TGTGCCAGCTCACCATCCAGCGGGGCCACCTACAATGAGCAGTTCTTC
few TRBD2 TRBJ2-1 TRBV4-1 CASSQVDLGLPSGEQFF TGCGCCAGCAGCCAAGTTGATTTGGGACTACCTTCAGGCGAGCAGTTCTTC
NA NA TRBJ2-1 TRBV6-6 CASTSPDLVRGNEQFF TGTGCCAGCACTTCCCCCGACTTAGTCCGTGGGAATGAGCAGTTCTTC
once NA TRBJ1-2 TRBV14 CASSHQGMNYGYTF TGTGCCAGCAGCCACCAGGGGATGAACTATGGCTACACCTTC
NA NA TRBJ2-5 TRBV30 CAWSGAGGETQYF TGTGCCTGGAGTGGAGCAGGTGGAGAGACCCAGTACTTC
NA NA TRBJ2-2 TRBV11-2 CASTLNSHLTGELFF TGTGCCAGCACCCTAAACAGCCACCTCACCGGGGAGCTGTTTTTT
NA NA TRBJ1-4 TRBV4-1 CASSQELGTAPEKLFF TGCGCCAGCAGCCAAGAGTTGGGGACTGCGCCGGAAAAACTGTTTTTT
NA TRBD1 TRBJ1-1 TRBV4-1 CASSDLTGGGEAFF TGCGCCAGCAGCGACCTAACAGGGGGAGGGGAAGCTTTCTTT
NA NA TRBJ1-4 TRBV19 CASSRVGGTWEKLFF TGTGCCAGTAGCAGGGTGGGCGGAACTTGGGAAAAACTGTTTTTT
NA TRBD1 TRBJ1-2 TRBV19 CASGTGGAYGYTF TGTGCCAGTGGTACAGGGGGTGCCTATGGCTACACCTTC
NA NA TRBJ2-7 TRBV18 CASSPPSGYEQYF TGTGCCAGCTCACCACCGAGCGGCTACGAGCAGTACTTC
once NA TRBJ1-5 TRBV19 CASSQAGDGINQPQHF TGTGCCAGTAGTCAGGCGGGGGATGGTATCAATCAGCCCCAGCATTTT
NA TRBD1 TRBJ2-1 TRBV30 CAWTQPGQGGYNEQFF TGTGCCTGGACCCAACCCGGACAGGGGGGGTACAATGAGCAGTTCTTC
NA NA TRBJ2-7 TRBV6-5 CASSSVPAARYEQYF TGTGCCAGCAGTTCCGTGCCCGCGGCCCGATACGAGCAGTACTTC
NA TRBD2 TRBJ2-7 TRBV2 CASSTGTSRYEQYF TGTGCCAGCAGTACCGGGACTAGCCGCTACGAGCAGTACTTC
NA TRBD2 TRBJ2-3 TRBV2 CASSAGWTSGIRTDTQYF TGTGCCAGCAGTGCCGGATGGACTAGCGGGATTCGCACAGATACGCAGTATTTT
NA TRBD1 TRBJ2-5 TRBV7-8 CASSLNPDRGQETQYF TGTGCCAGCAGCCTAAACCCAGACAGGGGTCAAGAGACCCAGTACTTC
NA NA TRBJ1-2 TRBV5-8 CASSLAQASRIDGYTF TGTGCCAGCAGCTTAGCACAGGCTTCGAGGATTGATGGCTACACCTTC